These T cell receptor beta chains were read from a single sample in a study of cytomegalovirus exposure and HLA in healthy donors. Using immunoSEQ multiplex PCR, the repertoire was profiled, and TCRdb retains in-frame clones only, with some absent. The sample includes some 200,000 clones. The sequencing input was PBMCs. These receptors were collected from a girl aged 2 to 10 in good health and CMV-seropositive. Both conserved end residues are part of each CDR3. Each record gives: V gene, J gene, D gene, CDR3 length, CDR3 protein, CDR3 DNA. D genes are given only for firm matches.

V: TRBV30
J: TRBJ1-1
D: TRBD1
length: 13
CDR3: CAWSGAGGTEAFF
DNA: TGTGCCTGGAGTGGGGCAGGGGGCACTGAAGCTTTCTTT

V: TRBV9
J: TRBJ1-1
D: .
length: 13
CDR3: CASSVTGNTEAFF
DNA: TGTGCCAGCAGCGTGACAGGGAACACTGAAGCTTTCTTT

V: TRBV29-1
J: TRBJ2-1
D: TRBD1
length: 13
CDR3: CSVPPQGVGEQFF
DNA: TGCAGCGTTCCCCCCCAGGGGGTTGGTGAGCAGTTCTTC

V: TRBV27
J: TRBJ2-7
D: .
length: 14
CDR3: CASSLGLNGYEQYF
DNA: TGTGCCAGCAGTTTAGGTCTAAACGGTTACGAGCAGTACTTC

V: TRBV6-1
J: TRBJ1-2
D: .
length: 17
CDR3: CASSEALFEVANYGYTF
DNA: TGTGCCAGCAGTGAAGCGCTTTTCGAGGTAGCTAACTATGGCTACACCTTC

V: TRBV29-1
J: TRBJ2-5
D: .
length: 10
CDR3: CSGGEETQYF
DNA: TGCAGCGGGGGGGAAGAGACCCAGTACTTC

V: TRBV25-1
J: TRBJ2-7
D: TRBD1
length: 18
CDR3: CASHESLIPGGWVYEQYF
DNA: TGTGCCAGCCACGAAAGTTTAATCCCAGGGGGCTGGGTTTACGAGCAGTACTTC

V: TRBV28
J: TRBJ1-1
D: .
length: 14
CDR3: CASSPLGGSTEAFF
DNA: TGTGCCAGCAGTCCCCTGGGGGGGAGTACTGAAGCTTTCTTT

V: TRBV28
J: TRBJ1-4
D: .
length: 13
CDR3: CASRNTGLEKLFF
DNA: TGTGCCAGCAGGAACACAGGGCTCGAAAAACTGTTTTTT

V: TRBV27
J: TRBJ2-5
D: TRBD2
length: 18
CDR3: CASRARLAGGGSQETQYF
DNA: TGTGCCAGCAGGGCCCGGCTAGCGGGAGGGGGGAGCCAAGAGACCCAGTACTTC

V: TRBV6-1
J: TRBJ1-4
D: .
length: 12
CDR3: CASRTGSEKLFF
DNA: TGTGCCAGCAGAACAGGGTCTGAAAAACTGTTTTTT

V: TRBV7-9
J: TRBJ2-1
D: .
length: 13
CDR3: CASSLQGPSEQFF
DNA: TGTGCCAGCAGCCTACAGGGACCTAGTGAGCAGTTCTTC

V: TRBV7-9
J: TRBJ2-7
D: TRBD2
length: 14
CDR3: CASRGLAGTREQYF
DNA: TGTGCCAGCAGGGGACTAGCGGGAACGCGCGAGCAGTACTTC

V: TRBV10-3
J: TRBJ2-2
D: TRBD2
length: 16
CDR3: CAISVSLAGVSGELFF
DNA: TGTGCCATCAGTGTATCCCTAGCGGGAGTGTCCGGGGAGCTGTTTTTT

V: TRBV13
J: TRBJ1-2
D: .
length: 16
CDR3: CASSLGRGNWLNGYTF
DNA: TGTGCCAGCAGCTTAGGAAGGGGGAATTGGTTGAATGGCTACACCTTC

V: TRBV6-1
J: TRBJ2-2
D: .
length: 13
CDR3: CASSGAFTGELFF
DNA: TGTGCCAGCAGTGGGGCTTTCACCGGGGAGCTGTTTTTT

V: TRBV18
J: TRBJ2-7
D: TRBD1
length: 14
CDR3: CASSPSDRGNEQYF
DNA: TGTGCCAGCTCTCCTTCCGACAGGGGGAACGAGCAGTACTTC

V: TRBV9
J: TRBJ2-2
D: .
length: 15
CDR3: CASSVVGGPSGELFF
DNA: TGTGCCAGCAGCGTAGTTGGAGGGCCATCCGGGGAGCTGTTTTTT

V: TRBV7-2
J: TRBJ2-3
D: TRBD2
length: 19
CDR3: CASSLEGTNHFGQSDTQYF
DNA: TGTGCCAGCAGCTTAGAAGGGACTAATCATTTCGGGCAATCAGATACGCAGTATTTT

V: TRBV27
J: TRBJ2-2
D: .
length: 14
CDR3: CASSFQIDTGELFF
DNA: TGTGCCAGCAGTTTTCAGATTGACACCGGGGAGCTGTTTTTT

V: TRBV27
J: TRBJ2-2
D: TRBD2
length: 15
CDR3: CASSFLAGNTGELFF
DNA: TGTGCCAGCAGTTTCCTAGCGGGAAACACCGGGGAGCTGTTTTTT

V: TRBV7-8
J: TRBJ2-7
D: TRBD2
length: 16
CDR3: CASSPRLAGDSYEQYF
DNA: TGTGCCAGCAGCCCACGACTAGCGGGAGACTCCTACGAGCAGTACTTC

V: TRBV9
J: TRBJ2-7
D: .
length: 15
CDR3: CASSVVGGGIDEQYF
DNA: TGTGCCAGCAGCGTAGTAGGAGGAGGTATCGACGAGCAGTACTTC

V: TRBV7-9
J: TRBJ2-7
D: TRBD1
length: 13
CDR3: CASSTADRVGQYF
DNA: TGTGCCAGCAGCACTGCCGACAGGGTCGGGCAGTACTTC

V: TRBV18
J: TRBJ1-1
D: .
length: 13
CDR3: CASSPGANTEAFF
DNA: TGTGCCAGCTCACCCGGAGCGAACACTGAAGCTTTCTTT

V: TRBV25-1
J: TRBJ2-7
D: TRBD2
length: 16
CDR3: CAYQGNPGLADDPGYF
DNA: TGTGCCTATCAGGGTAATCCGGGACTAGCCGATGACCCGGGATACTTC

V: TRBV27
J: TRBJ2-7
D: TRBD1
length: 16
CDR3: CASSSRTGHSSYEQYF
DNA: TGTGCCAGCAGTTCTAGGACAGGTCACAGCTCCTACGAGCAGTACTTC

V: TRBV5-6
J: TRBJ2-7
D: TRBD1
length: 15
CDR3: CASSLTGGPLYEQYF
DNA: TGTGCCAGCAGCTTGACAGGGGGCCCCCTCTACGAGCAGTACTTC

V: TRBV4-2
J: TRBJ2-1
D: .
length: 13
CDR3: CASSLTSGNEQFF
DNA: TGTGCCAGCAGCCTAACTAGTGGCAATGAGCAGTTCTTC

V: TRBV15
J: TRBJ2-1
D: TRBD2
length: 16
CDR3: CATSRAQLAGGNEQFF
DNA: TGTGCCACCAGCAGAGCCCAACTAGCGGGAGGCAATGAGCAGTTCTTC

V: TRBV28
J: TRBJ2-7
D: .
length: 12
CDR3: CASSESFGEQYF
DNA: TGTGCCAGCAGCGAGTCGTTCGGCGAGCAGTACTTC

V: TRBV6-1
J: TRBJ2-1
D: .
length: 18
CDR3: CASSEAFGRAGSYNEQFF
DNA: TGTGCCAGCAGTGAAGCCTTCGGGCGCGCGGGCTCCTACAATGAGCAGTTCTTC

V: TRBV19
J: TRBJ1-5
D: TRBD1
length: 15
CDR3: CASSGTGGSAQPQHF
DNA: TGTGCCAGTAGTGGAACAGGGGGCTCGGCTCAGCCCCAGCATTTT

V: TRBV7-2
J: TRBJ2-2
D: .
length: 15
CDR3: CASSLRGTPTGELFF
DNA: TGTGCCAGCAGCTTAAGAGGTACCCCCACCGGGGAGCTGTTTTTT

V: TRBV19
J: TRBJ2-2
D: TRBD1
length: 13
CDR3: CASSGQGAGELFF
DNA: TGTGCCAGCTCCGGACAGGGGGCCGGGGAGCTGTTTTTT